Listed below are T cell receptor beta chains from one sample, sequenced in a study of cytomegalovirus exposure and HLA in healthy donors. Profiling relied on immunoSEQ multiplex PCR, and the TCRdb table lists in-frame clones only, not all of them. The sample contains more than 150,000 clones, roughly four fifths of which appear only once. Sequenced material: PBMCs. All receptors derive from a woman aged 18 to 35 in good health and CMV-seropositive. CDR3s include the opening cysteine and the closing phenylalanine or tryptophan. D genes are given only for firm matches. Where a row states a size, it is once, few, many or the class of an expanded clone; other rows omit it.

d_gene	abundance	v_gene	j_gene	CDR3nt	CDR3aa
TRBD2	.	TRBV5-1	TRBJ2-1	TGCGCCAGCAGCTTGGTGGCTAGCGGGGGGGTTGAGCAGTTCTTC	CASSLVASGGVEQFF
.	.	TRBV2	TRBJ2-1	TGTGCCAGCAGTGATTTACGGGGAACCTACAATGAGCAGTTCTTC	CASSDLRGTYNEQFF
.	.	TRBV7-9	TRBJ1-2	TGTGCCAGCAGCTTTGGGGGGGACTATGGCTACACCTTC	CASSFGGDYGYTF
.	once	TRBV7-6	TRBJ2-7	TGTGCCAGCAGCTTAGGTCCCTCCGAGCAGTACTTC	CASSLGPSEQYF
TRBD2	.	TRBV9	TRBJ2-5	TGTGCCAGCAGCGTAGTCGGGGGGGGCTCAGAGACCCAGTACTTC	CASSVVGGGSETQYF
.	.	TRBV6-1	TRBJ2-7	TGTGCCAGCAGTGGTTGGACAGACGAGCAGTACTTC	CASSGWTDEQYF
.	.	TRBV6-5	TRBJ2-1	TGTGCCAGCAGTTACTCGCGCAGGTCTCCTAATGAGCAGTTCTTC	CASSYSRRSPNEQFF
TRBD2	.	TRBV11-3	TRBJ2-2	TGTGCCAGCATTAGCGGGGGCGTTACCGGGGAGCTGTTTTTT	CASISGGVTGELFF
.	.	TRBV28	TRBJ2-3	TGTGCCAGCAGTTTATCGGGGAACACAGATACGCAGTATTTT	CASSLSGNTDTQYF
.	.	TRBV5-4	TRBJ2-3	TGTGCCAGCAGCTTGGATGGGGGACACACAGATACGCAGTATTTT	CASSLDGGHTDTQYF
.	.	TRBV11-3	TRBJ2-5	TGTGCCAGCAGGCTTACGGGGCAAGAGACCCAGTACTTC	CASRLTGQETQYF
.	.	TRBV16	TRBJ1-1	TGTGCCAGCAGCCCCCCAGGGGTCTTGAACACTGAAGCTTTCTTT	CASSPPGVLNTEAFF
.	.	TRBV19	TRBJ1-1	TGTGCCAGTACGTACAGGATTCAGAACACTGAAGCTTTCTTT	CASTYRIQNTEAFF
TRBD2	.	TRBV5-5	TRBJ2-7	TGTGCCAGCAGACCTCTAGCGGGGAGCTACGAGCAGTACTTC	CASRPLAGSYEQYF
.	.	TRBV27	TRBJ2-5	TGTGCCAGCAGTCTAACGCAGGGGGGAGAGACCCAGTACTTC	CASSLTQGGETQYF
TRBD1	.	TRBV5-4	TRBJ2-5	TGTGCCAGCAGCTGGGACAGATCCCAAGAGACCCAGTACTTC	CASSWDRSQETQYF
.	.	TRBV7-2	TRBJ1-4	TGTGCCAGCAGCTTCCCAGGGAGGCGGGCGATTTTT	CASSFPGRRAIF
.	.	TRBV7-9	TRBJ1-1	TGTGCCAGCAGCTCTACCGGGCCTCGAGGGATGGGTTGGACTGAAGCTTTCTTT	CASSSTGPRGMGWTEAFF
.	.	TRBV6-1	TRBJ1-2	TGTGCCAGTCACCAGGGTCCCAACTATGGCTACACCTTC	CASHQGPNYGYTF
.	once	TRBV21-1	TRBJ2-2	TGTGCCAGCAGCAGGGAGGGCAGGGCCACTGCGAACACCGGGGAGCTGTTTTTT	CASSREGRATANTGELFF
.	.	TRBV27	TRBJ2-5	TGTGCCAGCATCGCGTACCAAGAGACCCAGTACTTC	CASIAYQETQYF
.	.	TRBV7-9	TRBJ2-2	TGTTCCAGCAGCCTCGGTCGAGGGTTCAACACCGGGGAGCTGTTTTTT	CSSSLGRGFNTGELFF
.	.	TRBV5-4	TRBJ1-1	TGTGCCAGCAGCGAGGACGGGAAGCTGAACACTGAAGCTTTCTTT	CASSEDGKLNTEAFF
.	.	TRBV4-3	TRBJ2-3	TGCGCCAGCAGCCAAGATGCGGCAGATACGCAGTATTTT	CASSQDAADTQYF
.	.	TRBV7-7	TRBJ2-3	TGTGCTAGCAGCTTAGAGCCGGGGTCAGATACGCAGTATTTT	CASSLEPGSDTQYF
TRBD2	.	TRBV7-9	TRBJ2-7	TGTGCCAGCAGCTTAGGGGCTAGCGGGGGGAATGAGCAGTACTTC	CASSLGASGGNEQYF
.	.	TRBV2	TRBJ1-5	TGTGCCAGCAGCCCGGAAAGGTTACAGGTGCCCCAGCATTTT	CASSPERLQVPQHF
.	.	TRBV18	TRBJ1-4	TGTGCCAGCTCACGGTCCGGAGGGGATGAAAAACTGTTTTTT	CASSRSGGDEKLFF
TRBD2	.	TRBV2	TRBJ2-3	TGTGCCAGCAGCCCCTCAGGACTAGCGACAGATACGCAGTATTTT	CASSPSGLATDTQYF
TRBD1	.	TRBV5-5	TRBJ1-6	TGTGCCAGCAGCTTTAGATTTCCGGGACAGGGATATAATTCACCCCTCCACTTT	CASSFRFPGQGYNSPLHF
TRBD1	.	TRBV4-1	TRBJ2-2	TGCGCCAGCAGCCAAGATGACAGGGCGGAAATTGGGGAGCTGTTTTTT	CASSQDDRAEIGELFF
TRBD2	.	TRBV30	TRBJ2-1	TGTGCCTGGAGTGTAAGAAAGCGGGGGGGCCCTGAGCAGTTCTTC	CAWSVRKRGGPEQFF
.	.	TRBV6-5	TRBJ1-1	TGTGCCAGCAGGTTCGGGACTAACACTGAAGCTTTCTTT	CASRFGTNTEAFF
.	.	TRBV19	TRBJ1-2	TGTGCCAGTAGTATGGACGGGGGTAACTATGGCTACACCTTC	CASSMDGGNYGYTF
.	.	TRBV20-1	TRBJ2-3	TGCAGTGGTGACTCAGAGAATACGCAGTATTTT	CSGDSENTQYF
.	.	TRBV7-9	TRBJ1-4	TGTGCCAGCAGCCCAACAGGGAACGCTAATGAAAAACTGTTTTTT	CASSPTGNANEKLFF